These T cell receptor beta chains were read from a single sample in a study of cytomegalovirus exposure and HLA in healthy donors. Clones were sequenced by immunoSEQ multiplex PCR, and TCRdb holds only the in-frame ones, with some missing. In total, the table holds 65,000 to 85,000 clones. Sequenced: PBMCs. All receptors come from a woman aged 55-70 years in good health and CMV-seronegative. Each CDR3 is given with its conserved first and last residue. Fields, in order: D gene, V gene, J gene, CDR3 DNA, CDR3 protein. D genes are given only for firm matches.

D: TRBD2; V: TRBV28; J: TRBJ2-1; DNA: TGTGCCAGCTGTCCTACTAGCGGGAACTACAATGAGCAGTTCTTC; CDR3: CASCPTSGNYNEQFF
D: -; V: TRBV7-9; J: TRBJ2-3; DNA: TGTGCCAGCAGCTCCGGACAGCCAGATACGCAGTATTTT; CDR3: CASSSGQPDTQYF
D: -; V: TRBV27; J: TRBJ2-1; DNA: TGTGCCAGCAGGGGGACTTACAATGAGCAGTTCTTC; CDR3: CASRGTYNEQFF
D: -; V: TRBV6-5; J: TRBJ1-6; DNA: TGTGCCAGCAGTTACTCGGCATCGCTAGCTTCACCCCTCCACTTT; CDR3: CASSYSASLASPLHF
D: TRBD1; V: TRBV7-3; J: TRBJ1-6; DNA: TGTGCCAGCAGCTTAGGGGCAGGGGGTAATTCACCCCTCCACTTT; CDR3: CASSLGAGGNSPLHF
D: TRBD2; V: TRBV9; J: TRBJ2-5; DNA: TGTGCCAGCAGCCCCCTATTGGGGAGCCTCGGGGGGGAGACCCAGTACTTC; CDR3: CASSPLLGSLGGETQYF
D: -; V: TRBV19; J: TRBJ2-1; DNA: TGTGCCAGTAGCCTATACAATGAGCAGTTCTTC; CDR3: CASSLYNEQFF
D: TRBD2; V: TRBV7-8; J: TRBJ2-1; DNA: TGTGCCAGCAGTTTGCTCCCGGGGACTAGCGGGGAGCAGTTCTTC; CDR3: CASSLLPGTSGEQFF
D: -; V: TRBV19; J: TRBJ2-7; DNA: TGTGCCAGTAGTATGTGGGGCTTCGACGAGCAGTACTTC; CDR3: CASSMWGFDEQYF
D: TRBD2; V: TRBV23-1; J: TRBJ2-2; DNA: TGCGCCAGCAGTCACGCGCTCCTGACAGAACGGGGACTAGAAAACACCGGGGAGCTGTTTTTT; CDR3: CASSHALLTERGLENTGELFF
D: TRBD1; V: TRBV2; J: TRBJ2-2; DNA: TGTGCCAGCAGTCAGGCGACAGGGGTGACCCGCACCGGGGAGCTGTTTTTT; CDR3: CASSQATGVTRTGELFF
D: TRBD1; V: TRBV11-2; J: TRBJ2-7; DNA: TGTGCCAGCAGCACTCAGGGGGCCTACGAGCAGTACTTC; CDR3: CASSTQGAYEQYF
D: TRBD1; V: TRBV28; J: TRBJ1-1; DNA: TGTGCCAGCAGTCGACAGGGGGCAACACATCTGAACACTGAAGCTTTCTTT; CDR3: CASSRQGATHLNTEAFF
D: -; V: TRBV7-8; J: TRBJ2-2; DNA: TGTGCCAGCAGCTTTTTCGGTCCGAACACCGGGGAGCTGTTTTTT; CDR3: CASSFFGPNTGELFF
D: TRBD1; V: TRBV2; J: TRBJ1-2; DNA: TGTGCCAGCACCAGGGGGGTCGGCTACACCTTC; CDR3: CASTRGVGYTF
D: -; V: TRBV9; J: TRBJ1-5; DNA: TGTGCCAGCAGCCCCTCGGGAGGGGTAGGTGGTCAGCCCCAGCATTTT; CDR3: CASSPSGGVGGQPQHF
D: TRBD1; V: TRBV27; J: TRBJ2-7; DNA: TGTGCCAGCAGCCTAGGACAGGTCTACGAGCAGTACTTC; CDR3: CASSLGQVYEQYF
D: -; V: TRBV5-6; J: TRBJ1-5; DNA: TGTGCCAGCAGCTTTGGGGGCTCAGTACAGCCCCAGCATTTT; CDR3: CASSFGGSVQPQHF
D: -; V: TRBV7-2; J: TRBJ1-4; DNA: TGTGCCAGCAGCTTCAGCAGCGGCTTTAATGAAAAACTGTTTTTT; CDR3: CASSFSSGFNEKLFF
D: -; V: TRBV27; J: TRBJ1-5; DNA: TGTGCCAGCAGTTTATCAGGTGCCAGGGCTTCCAATCAGCCCCAGCATTTT; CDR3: CASSLSGARASNQPQHF
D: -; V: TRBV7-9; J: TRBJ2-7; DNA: TGTGCCAGCAGCACCCGGGACTCCTACGAGCAGTACTTC; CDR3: CASSTRDSYEQYF
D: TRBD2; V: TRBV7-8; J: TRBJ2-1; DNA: TGTGCCAGCAGCTTAGGTCAGTGGCGGGAGGGCTGGAATGAGCAGTTCTTC; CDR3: CASSLGQWREGWNEQFF
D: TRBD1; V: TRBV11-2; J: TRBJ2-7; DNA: TGTGCCAGCAGCCCGACAGGGGGCGGCTACGAGCAGTACTTC; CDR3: CASSPTGGGYEQYF
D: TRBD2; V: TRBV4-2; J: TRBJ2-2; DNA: TGTGCCAGCAGCCAAGAGGGACTAGCATTGACGTGGAACACCGGGGAGCTGTTTTTT; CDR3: CASSQEGLALTWNTGELFF
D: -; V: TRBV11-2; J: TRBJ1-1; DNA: TGTGCCAGCAGTCTAGGGGGTGGTGGCACTGAAGCTTTCTTT; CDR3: CASSLGGGGTEAFF
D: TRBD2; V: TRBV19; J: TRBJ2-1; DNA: TGTGCCAGTAGTATAGGGACTAGCGGGAGGGCCTTGAATGAGCAGTTCTTC; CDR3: CASSIGTSGRALNEQFF
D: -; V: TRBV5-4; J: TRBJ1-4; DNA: TGTGCCAGCAGCTTGTTTTCGGAGGGAAAACTGTTTTTT; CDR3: CASSLFSEGKLFF
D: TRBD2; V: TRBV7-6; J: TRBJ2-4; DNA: TGTGCCAGCAGCCCAGGGGGACTAGCAGAAAACATTCAGTACTTC; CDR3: CASSPGGLAENIQYF
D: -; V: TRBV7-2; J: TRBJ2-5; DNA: TGTGCCAGCAGCCCACTCCAAGGGGGGAGGGGGGAGACCCAGTACTTC; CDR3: CASSPLQGGRGETQYF
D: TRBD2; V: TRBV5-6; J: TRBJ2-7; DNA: TGTGCCAGCACGCCAGGTCCCTCACTAGCGGGAAAGTACGAGCAGTACTTC; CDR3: CASTPGPSLAGKYEQYF
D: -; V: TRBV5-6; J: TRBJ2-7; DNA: TGTGCCAGCAGCTTGGGAAGCGGCACCTACGAGCAGTACTTC; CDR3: CASSLGSGTYEQYF
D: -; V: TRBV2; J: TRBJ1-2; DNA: TGTGCCAGCAGTGAAGACGGTGGCTACACCTTC; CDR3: CASSEDGGYTF
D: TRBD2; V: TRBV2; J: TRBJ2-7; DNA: TGTGCCAGCAGTCCCTCGGGACTAGCGGTCAACGAGCAGTACTTC; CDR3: CASSPSGLAVNEQYF
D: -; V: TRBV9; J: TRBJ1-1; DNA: TGTGCCAGCAGCGTAGAAGAGGCCACTGAAGCTTTCTTT; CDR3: CASSVEEATEAFF
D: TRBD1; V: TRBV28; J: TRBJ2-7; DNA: TGTGCCAGCAGTGGGGGACAGGGGAGGGCCGAGCAGTACTTC; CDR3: CASSGGQGRAEQYF